The clone carrying this TCR beta chain has a handful of counts. The antigen remains unidentified. Researchers collected around 10 milliliters of peripheral blood from every single donor. With a J-beta primer mix and a sample-barcoded 5' primer, a second PCR ran about 7 to 12 cycles. A single record per CDR3 protein comes from TCRdb applying MiXCR to the 5' RACE reads. The repertoire includes 800,000 to 1,300,000 distinct CDR3 sequences, about 23% of them detected once, and 0.65% to 0.75% sits in the top ten. The sample comes from a study of blood T cells in healthy people across ages. Study-wide results and limits: Donor CMV status was unknown, possibly confounding expanded clonotype changes.

From germline, CDR1 is SGHNT and CDR2 YENEEA. The CDR3 spans 14 residues. The V end lost 1 base, the J end lost 6 bases, and 10 bases lay between the germline ends. This sample also appeared in a second study, on T cells of mothers and their children.

The rearrangement links TRBV11-3 to TRBJ2-1, with D perhaps given as TRBD1 or TRBD2 (5 bases each). The sequence came from a girl aged 2-9 years in good health. The source material was blood. DNA for the CDR3: TGTGCCAGCAGCTTAGTGAGGGGCGGCAATGAGCAGTTCTTC. It is translated as CASSLVRGGNEQFF.